This TCR beta chain was found in a study of glioma-infiltrating T cells. Concerning this clonotype: The junction and the germline gene differ at one end; a read error may be behind it.

TCR alpha and beta CDR3 regions were amplified from RNA using iRepertoire nested multiplex PCR. TCRdb re-called the multiplex PCR reads through MiXCR, storing one row per CDR3 protein. Of around 390,000 distinct CDR3 sequences detected, roughly two fifths appear once; the ten largest clones hold about 11%. The sample taken for sequencing was glioma tissue, nonneoplastic brain tissue, or PBMCs (not recorded which). The source of this sequence is a human donor with low-grade glioma or glioblastoma, undergoing nonglioma brain surgery, or in good health (not recorded which).

The CDR3 protein is CGSSAFSYEQYF. CDR3 nucleotides: TGTGGCAGCAGCGCCTTTTCCTACGAGCAGTACTTC. The chain joins TRBV3-1 to TRBJ2-7, with unresolved D. This CDR3 has 12 amino acids. Germline V lookup: CDR1 LGHDT, CDR2 YNNKEL (reference sequence).